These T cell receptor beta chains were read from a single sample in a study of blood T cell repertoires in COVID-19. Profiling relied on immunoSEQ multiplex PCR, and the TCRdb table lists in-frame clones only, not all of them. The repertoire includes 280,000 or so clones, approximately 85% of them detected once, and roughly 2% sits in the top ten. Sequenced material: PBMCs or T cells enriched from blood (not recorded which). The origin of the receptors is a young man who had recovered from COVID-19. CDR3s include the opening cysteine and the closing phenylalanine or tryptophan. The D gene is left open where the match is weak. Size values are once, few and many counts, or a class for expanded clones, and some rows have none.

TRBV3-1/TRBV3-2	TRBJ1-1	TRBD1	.	TGTGCCAGCAGCCTCGGGACAGGGTATGAAGCTTTCTTT	CASSLGTGYEAFF
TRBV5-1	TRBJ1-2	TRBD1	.	TGCGCCAGCAGCTTATCAATCGGACAGGGGACGTATGGCTACACCTTC	CASSLSIGQGTYGYTF
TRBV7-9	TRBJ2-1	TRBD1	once	TGTGCCAGCAGCTTTCCTAGTTTTGACAGGGACAATGAGCAGTTCTTC	CASSFPSFDRDNEQFF
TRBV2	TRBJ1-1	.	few	TGTGCCAGCAGTGGGGAGACGAACACTGAAGCTTTCTTT	CASSGETNTEAFF
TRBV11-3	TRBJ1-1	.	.	TGTGCCAGCAGCACCGGGTCCCTCACTGAAGCTTTCTTT	CASSTGSLTEAFF
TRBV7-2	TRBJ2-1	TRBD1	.	TGTGCCAGCAGCTCCCCGGGACAGGGGGCCCTTAAGCAGTTCTTC	CASSSPGQGALKQFF
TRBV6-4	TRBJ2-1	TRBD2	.	TGTGCCAGCATTCCCGGGACTAGCGGGGGGGCGCCAAGAGGGTACAATGAGCAGTTCTTC	CASIPGTSGGAPRGYNEQFF
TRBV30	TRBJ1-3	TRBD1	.	TGTGCCTGGAGTGGACAGGGGGCGAGCTCTGGAAACACCATATATTTT	CAWSGQGASSGNTIYF
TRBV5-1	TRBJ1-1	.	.	TGCGCCAGCAGCTTGGTTGCAGGGGACACTGAAGCTTTCTTT	CASSLVAGDTEAFF
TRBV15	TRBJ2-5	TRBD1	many	TGTGCCACCAGCCTACGACAGGGTTTGGAGACCCAGTACTTC	CATSLRQGLETQYF
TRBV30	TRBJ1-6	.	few	TGTGCCTGGAGTGAGACAGGTTCTAATTCACCCCTCCACTTT	CAWSETGSNSPLHF
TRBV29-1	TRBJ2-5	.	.	TGCAGCGTTGAACGGGAGACCCAGTACTTC	CSVERETQYF
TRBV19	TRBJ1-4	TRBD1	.	TGTGCCAGTAGTATAGTCAGGACAGGGGGAAATGAAAAACTGTTTTTT	CASSIVRTGGNEKLFF
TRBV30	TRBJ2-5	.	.	TGTGCCTGGAGTCGCCTCGCACAAACAGGGGAGACCCAGTACTTC	CAWSRLAQTGETQYF
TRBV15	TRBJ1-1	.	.	TGTGCCACCAGCAGAGCCCAGGGAATGAACACTGAAGCTTTCTTT	CATSRAQGMNTEAFF
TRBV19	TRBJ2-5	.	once	TGTGCCAGTAGTATAGCAGGAATAGCGCGGGAGACCCAGTACTTC	CASSIAGIARETQYF
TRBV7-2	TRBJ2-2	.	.	TGTGCCAGCAGTCCGAGGGAAGGCGGGGAGCTGTTTTTT	CASSPREGGELFF
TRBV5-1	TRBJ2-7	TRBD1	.	TGCGCCAGCAGCTTAGGGCCTGACAGGGGGATATACGAGCAGTACTTC	CASSLGPDRGIYEQYF
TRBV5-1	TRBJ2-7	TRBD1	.	TGCGCCAGCAGCCTAGGGACAGCCGCCCGCGAGCAGTACTTC	CASSLGTAAREQYF
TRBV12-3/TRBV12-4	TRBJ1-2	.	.	TGTGCCAGCAGTTCGGACAGTCGCTATGGCTACACCTTC	CASSSDSRYGYTF
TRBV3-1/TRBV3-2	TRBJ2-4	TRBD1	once	TGTGCCAGCAGCCATATTCCGGGACAGGGCCAAAACATTCAGTACTTC	CASSHIPGQGQNIQYF
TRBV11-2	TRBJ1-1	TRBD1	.	TGTGCCAGCAGCTCCAGACCCGGGACAGAGAACACTGAAGCTTTCTTT	CASSSRPGTENTEAFF
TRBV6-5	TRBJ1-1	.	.	TGTGCCAGCAGTCGTGAGGTAGGACAGGCTTTCTTT	CASSREVGQAFF
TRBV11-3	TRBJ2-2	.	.	TGTGCCAGCAGCATCGGGCAGGGTAGCACCGGGGAGCTGTTTTTT	CASSIGQGSTGELFF
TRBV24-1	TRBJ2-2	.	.	TGTGCCACCAGTGATCCGACAGCTAACACCGGGGAGCTGTTTTTT	CATSDPTANTGELFF
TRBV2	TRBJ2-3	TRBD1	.	TGTGCCAGCAACGAGCAGGGGGCCACAGATACGCAGTATTTT	CASNEQGATDTQYF
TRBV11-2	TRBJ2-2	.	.	TGTGCCAGCAGCTTCGGGCGGGCCTTCACCGGGGAGCTGTTTTTT	CASSFGRAFTGELFF
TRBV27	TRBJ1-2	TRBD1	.	TGTGCCAGCGGCCCGCAGGGACAGGGATACGGCTACACCTTC	CASGPQGQGYGYTF
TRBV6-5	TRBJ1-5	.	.	TGTGCCAGCAGTTACGGACAGCTGAATCAGCCCCAGCATTTT	CASSYGQLNQPQHF
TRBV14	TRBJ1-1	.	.	TGTGCCAGCAGCCTTACTAGAGCAGCGAACACTGAAGCTTTCTTT	CASSLTRAANTEAFF
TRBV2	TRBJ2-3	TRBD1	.	TGTGCCAGCAGTGCTAAACCGGGACAGGGAACAGATACGCAGTATTTT	CASSAKPGQGTDTQYF
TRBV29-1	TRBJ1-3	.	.	TGCAGCGTGGGGCAGCTTACCTCTGGAAACACCATATATTTT	CSVGQLTSGNTIYF
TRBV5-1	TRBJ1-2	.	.	TGCGCCAGCAGCTTGGATTCCCCCGGCAGGGGCATAGGCTATGGCTACACCTTC	CASSLDSPGRGIGYGYTF
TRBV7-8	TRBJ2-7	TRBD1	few	TGTGCCAGCAGCTTAAAAGGACAGGCTCCCCGCTACGAGCAGTACTTC	CASSLKGQAPRYEQYF
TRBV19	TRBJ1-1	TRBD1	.	TGTGCCAGTAGTAGGGACAGGGCAGGCGGCACTGAAGCTTTCTTT	CASSRDRAGGTEAFF
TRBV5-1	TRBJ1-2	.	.	TGCGCCAGCAGCCTCCGTGGCCAGGGGAGTTTGAATGGCTACACCTTC	CASSLRGQGSLNGYTF
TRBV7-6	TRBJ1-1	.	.	TGTGCCAGCAGCAGGGGGGGGAACACTGAAGCTTTCTTT	CASSRGGNTEAFF
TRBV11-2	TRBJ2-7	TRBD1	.	TGTGCCAGCAGCTTTACCGGGACAGGGCCCTACGAGCAGTACTTC	CASSFTGTGPYEQYF
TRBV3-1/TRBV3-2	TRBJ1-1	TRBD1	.	TGTGCCAGCAGCCCGCCGGGACAGGGAAACACTGAAGCTTTCTTT	CASSPPGQGNTEAFF
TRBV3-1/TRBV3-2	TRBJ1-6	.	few	TGTGCCAGCAGCCCCAGGGTGATTAGTTCACCCCTCCACTTT	CASSPRVISSPLHF
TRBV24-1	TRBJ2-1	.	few	TGTGCCACCAGTGATGGGGCTAGTTTCGAGCAGTTCTTC	CATSDGASFEQFF
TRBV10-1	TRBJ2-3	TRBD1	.	TGCGCCAGCAGTACTCCCGGGACAGGGGCAGATACGCAGTATTTT	CASSTPGTGADTQYF
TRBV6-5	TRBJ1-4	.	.	TGTGCCAGCAGTGACTCTCAGGGCCAATCCGAAAAACTGTTTTTT	CASSDSQGQSEKLFF
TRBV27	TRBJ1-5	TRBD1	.	TGTGCCAGCAGAAGACTACAGGGGGCGGTCAGCAATCAGCCCCAGCATTTT	CASRRLQGAVSNQPQHF
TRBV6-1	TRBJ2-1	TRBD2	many	TGTGCCAGCAGTGAAGTGAGCGGGGACTACAATGAGCAGTTCTTC	CASSEVSGDYNEQFF
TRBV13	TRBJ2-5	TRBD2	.	TGTGCCAGCAGCTTACGCGGGGGGACCAAAGAGACCCAGTACTTC	CASSLRGGTKETQYF
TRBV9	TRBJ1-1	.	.	TGTGCCAGCAGCGTAGCCCCAGGTCTGGACACTGAAGCTTTCTTT	CASSVAPGLDTEAFF
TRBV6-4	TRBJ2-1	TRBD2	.	TGTGCCAGCAGTGACGAAGCGGGGGGGCCCAATGAGCAGTTCTTC	CASSDEAGGPNEQFF